What follows describes a single TCR beta chain. What it binds is not known. Germline values: CDR1 SNHLY, CDR2 FYNNEI. There are 15 residues in the CDR3. The junction had 6 bases not matched to a gene; V was cut back by 7 bases and J by 2 bases. Exposure to brentuximab vedotin varied, and each patient had relapsed following autologous stem cell transplantation. Patients' outcomes at their best amounted to complete response, partial response or progressive disease. The data originate from a study of PD-1 blockade in classical Hodgkin lymphoma. Study outcomes and limitations: Individuals initiating nivolumab under 1 year after ASCT were excluded. Reasons behind the repertoire differences stay unclear, perhaps disease activity or earlier therapy.

Using immunoSEQ multiplex PCR, the repertoire was profiled, and TCRdb retains in-frame clones only, with some absent. The sample lists more than 25,000 clones; 78% were seen once. The sequenced sample was peripheral blood mononuclear cells (PBMCs), obtained before the second cycle of nivolumab. The chain recombines TRBV2 with TRBJ2-3; 10 bases are shared with TRBD2. This receptor was obtained from a human donor with classical Hodgkin lymphoma. For the CDR3, the DNA is TGTGCCAGCACCATTAGCGGGGGGTACACAGATACGCAGTATTTT. Translation gives CASTISGGYTDTQYF.